Below are 30 T cell receptor beta chains sequenced from a single sample in a study of beta chain features in type 1 diabetes. Notes on the study in general: In every one of the four CD4+ subsets, TCRB CDR3s were moderately but significantly shorter in Type 1 diabetes patients.

Expressed TCRB transcripts were sequenced because the entire RNA isolate underwent reverse transcription. Measured with immunoSEQ multiplex PCR; TCRdb has only the in-frame clones, and not every one. The sample consists of 50,000 to 65,000 clones, about 40% of them appearing once. What these receptors recognize is not known. Sequenced input: Tregs from blood. These receptor sequences come from a man aged 25-40 years with type 1 diabetes.

CDR3 protein: CASSLDRGAYNEQFF. The CDR3 DNA reads as TGTGCCAGCAGCTTAGACAGGGGGGCCTACAATGAGCAGTTCTTC. V is TRBV11-2 and J is TRBJ2-1, with D possibly being TRBD1 (7 bases). This CDR3 is built from 15 residues. Germline CDR1 is SGHAT and CDR2 is FQNNGV. V lost 0 bases and J 2 bases, leaving 8 bases between the germline ends.

This clone was seen a few times. This chain's CDR3 is CASSFGRGSSYNEQFF. CDR3 bases: TGCGCCAGCAGCTTTGGGCGGGGCAGCTCCTACAATGAGCAGTTCTTC. The chain combines TRBV5-1 with TRBJ2-1; tentative D call: TRBD2 (6 bases). CDR1 and CDR2 from the germline V gene are SGHRS and YFSETQ. The CDR3 extends over 16 amino acids. V shed 2 bases and J shed 0 bases, with 12 bases lying between them.

The chain combines TRBV6-5 with TRBJ2-3, with D maybe TRBD1 (6 bases). The CDR3 is 15 amino acids. The germline CDR1 and CDR2 sequences are MNHEY and SVGAGI. Trimming took off 7 bases at V and 6 bases at J, with 20 bases between the two ends. The CDR3 coding sequence is TGTGCCAGCAAGCAGGGGCGGCAGGTTGGGGATACGCAGTATTTT. As protein: CASKQGRQVGDTQYF.

The chain recombines TRBV18 with TRBJ2-4; possible D gene TRBD1, 5 bases. V lost 1 base, J lost 7 bases, and 17 bases lay in between. This CDR3 has 16 residues. Germline V gene lookup returns CDR1 KGHSH and CDR2 LQKENI. The CDR3, as DNA: TGTGCCAGCTCACCACAACCCCCGGACAACGGTAACATTCAGTACTTC. It specifies CASSPQPPDNGNIQYF.

This chain uses TRBV28 with TRBJ1-2, with D maybe TRBD1 (6 bases). Germline CDR1 reads MDHEN; CDR2 reads SYDVKM. The CDR3 is 12 residues long. Trimming pared 6 bases from V and 8 bases from J, leaving 13 bases between. CDR3 sequence: CASRHRVEGYTF. The CDR3 DNA reads as TGTGCCAGCAGACACAGGGTCGAGGGCTACACCTTC.

J is TRBJ2-1 and V is TRBV11-1; 7 bases agree with TRBD1. V shed 8 bases and J 8 bases; nucleotides not matched to a gene: 9. From germline, CDR1 is SGHAT and CDR2 FQDESV (reference sequence). This CDR3 comprises 13 residues. The CDR3 protein is CASRIQGVDEQFF. The CDR3, as DNA: TGTGCCAGCCGCATTCAGGGGGTCGATGAGCAGTTCTTC.

The rearrangement joins TRBV28 to TRBJ1-2, with a weak D call TRBD1 (6 bases). There are 13 residues in the CDR3. V was pared by 5 bases and J by 2 bases, with 9 bases between. Germline V gene data show CDR1 as MDHEN and CDR2 as SYDVKM. CDR3 loop: CASSRTENYGYTF. CDR3 nucleotides: TGTGCCAGCAGTCGGACAGAGAACTATGGCTACACCTTC.

This chain links TRBV7-7 with TRBJ2-5; 13 nucleotides line up with TRBD2. The V gene end was trimmed by 3 bases and the J gene end by 4 bases; junction bases not matched to a gene: 8. In germline, CDR1 is SSHAT, CDR2 FNYEAQ (reference sequence). The CDR3 runs to 17 residues. The CDR3 protein is CASSFGLAGVGRETQYF. The CDR3 nucleotides are TGTGCCAGCAGCTTTGGACTAGCGGGAGTGGGCCGAGAGACCCAGTACTTC.

The chain has TRBV18 and TRBJ2-1, with a possible D match to TRBD2 (5 bases). Germline CDR1 reads KGHSH; CDR2 reads LQKENI. V lost 2 bases to trimming and J lost 5 bases, with 16 bases between them. The CDR3 runs to 16 residues. This CDR3 reads CASSPFASSEHNEQFF. DNA for the CDR3: TGTGCCAGCTCACCATTCGCGAGTAGCGAACACAATGAGCAGTTCTTC.

This clone was seen a handful of times. The chain recombines TRBV7-9 with TRBJ2-1; D is uncertain. This CDR3 region has 13 residues. Between the trimmed V and J ends, which lost 0 bases and 5 bases, there was a span of 5 bases. Germline V CDR1 and CDR2: SEHNR, FQNEAQ (reference sequence). CDR3 sequence reads: CASSLARDNEQFF. The CDR3 nucleotides read TGTGCCAGCAGCTTAGCGCGCGACAATGAGCAGTTCTTC.

The chain carries TRBV11-2 and TRBJ2-5; possibly TRBD1 for D (5 bases). Gene TRBJ2-7 matches the end of the DNA better, so the J call may be wrong. This CDR3 is 14 amino acids long. The germline V gene has CDR1 SGHAT and CDR2 FQNNGV. CDR3 protein: CASSLNTGPYEQYF. The DNA for the CDR3 is TGTGCCAGCAGCTTAAATACAGGACCCTACGAGCAGTACTTC.

Comments on this clone: One end of the junction varies from germline; a read error may be responsible. The V and J genes are TRBV29-1 and TRBJ1-2; 8 nucleotides match TRBD1. CDR1 and CDR2 (germline): SQVTM, ANQGSEA. This CDR3 is 13 amino acids long. In DNA form, the CDR3 reads TGCAGCGTTCGACCGGACAGGGACTACGGCTACACCTTC. Translation: CSVRPDRDYGYTF.

The V and J genes are TRBV5-6 and TRBJ1-3, with D tentatively TRBD1 (5 bases). V was shortened by 3 bases and J by 4 bases, with 5 bases between the two germline ends. Germline lookup yields CDR1 SGHDT and CDR2 YYEEEE. CDR3 size: 12 residues. The CDR3 protein is CASSYRGNTIYF. The CDR3 DNA follows: TGTGCCAGCAGCTACAGGGGAAACACCATATATTTT.

V gene TRBV5-4 combines with J gene TRBJ2-1; D gene unclear. The germline V gene encodes CDR1 SGHNT and CDR2 YYREEE (reference sequence). With 2 bases removed from V and 9 bases from J, the gap between germline ends came to 9 bases. The CDR3 extends over 12 amino acids. The chain's CDR3 is CASSFYGGEQFF. The CDR3 DNA reads as TGTGCCAGCAGCTTCTATGGTGGTGAGCAGTTCTTC.

The CDR3 nucleotides are TGTGCCAGCTCACCACTCGCCCTAGCGGGAGGCACCGGGGAGCTGTTTTTT. This sequence encodes CASSPLALAGGTGELFF. This chain uses TRBV18 with TRBJ2-2; TRBD2 aligns across 11 bases. The CDR3 loop spans 17 amino acids. With 1 base clipped from V and 4 bases from J, the junction kept 5 bases outside the gene matches. In germline, CDR1 is KGHSH, CDR2 LQKENI.

V usage is TRBV6-5 and J usage is TRBJ1-1; D is uncertain. From germline, CDR1 is MNHEY and CDR2 SVGAGI. The CDR3 contains 13 residues. Trimming removed 2 bases at V and 3 bases at J, with 7 bases between. DNA for the CDR3: TGTGCCAGCAGTTACAGGGAGGACACTGAAGCTTTCTTT. Its protein is CASSYREDTEAFF.

This clone was seen more than once but under ten times. The rearrangement uses TRBV28 and TRBJ2-5; D may be TRBD1 (6 bases). This CDR3 has 17 residues. CDR1 is MDHEN and CDR2 is SYDVKM in the germline V gene. The germline V and J ends were trimmed by 8 bases and 5 bases, with 27 bases remaining between them. The CDR3 region has the DNA TGTGCCAGCGAGGGTATGGACAGTAAAGCGAGGTGGGAGACCCAGTACTTC. Translated: CASEGMDSKARWETQYF.

V gene TRBV4-1 combines with J gene TRBJ1-1, with TRBD1 as a possible D gene (5 bases). Germline V gene lookup returns CDR1 MGHRA and CDR2 YSYEKL. This CDR3 spans 14 amino acids. V shed 3 bases and J shed 3 bases, with 11 bases lying between them. The CDR3 DNA sequence: TGCGCCAGCAGCCATCTGCGGGGGGACACTGAAGCTTTCTTT. It is translated as CASSHLRGDTEAFF.

This rearrangement joins TRBV5-1 to TRBJ1-3, with TRBD1 matching over 8 bases. The V gene end was trimmed by 4 bases and the J gene end by 2 bases; junction bases not matched to a gene: 11. The germline V gene has CDR1 SGHRS and CDR2 YFSETQ. The CDR3 runs 17 residues. The CDR3 is CASSPTGVFGTGNTIYF. The CDR3 bases are TGCGCCAGCAGCCCGACAGGGGTATTCGGAACTGGAAACACCATATATTTT.

This clone turned up a few times. The chain uses TRBV5-4 and TRBJ2-5; TRBD2 matches 12 bases. Losses at the gene ends were 5 bases for V and 4 bases for J; bases not matched to a gene: 9. The CDR3 loop spans 16 amino acids. The germline V gene encodes CDR1 SGHNT and CDR2 YYREEE (reference sequence). For the CDR3, the DNA is TGTGCCAGCAGTCGTGGAAGGACTAGCGGGACAGAGACCCAGTACTTC. Amino acids: CASSRGRTSGTETQYF.

This chain joins TRBV7-3 and TRBJ2-2; TRBD2 matches at 13 bases. V lost 6 bases, J lost 0 bases, and 1 base stayed unmatched. The CDR3 runs to 16 residues. The germline CDR1 and CDR2 sequences are SGHTA and FQGTGA. In nucleotides, the CDR3 is TGTGCCAGCAGGGGGACTAGCGGGACGAACACCGGGGAGCTGTTTTTT. Its protein is CASRGTSGTNTGELFF.

This clone was seen a few times. The DNA of the CDR3 is TGCAGCGCCCGAGGGGCGGGAGGCTACAATGAGCAGTTCTTC. Protein product: CSARGAGGYNEQFF. V gene TRBV29-1 combines with J gene TRBJ2-1; 8 bases agree with TRBD2. Germline trimming cut 7 bases from V and 3 bases from J; bases unmatched to any gene: 8. The CDR3 runs to 14 residues. Per the germline V gene, CDR1 is SQVTM and CDR2 is ANQGSEA.

This clone was counted only a few times. Other DNA sequences within the sample encode an identical CDR3. The chain combines TRBV27 with TRBJ1-5, with a possible D match to TRBD1 (5 bases). CDR3 length: 13 residues. The V gene lost 2 bases and the J gene lost 7 bases, with 9 bases spanning the gap. Germline CDR1 MNHEY, CDR2 SMNVEV (reference sequence). CDR3 amino acids: CASSLGGEQPQHF. The CDR3 DNA reads as TGTGCCAGCAGTTTAGGGGGGGAGCAGCCCCAGCATTTT.

The V call is TRBV2, the J call TRBJ1-5; no clear D gene. This CDR3 is 13 amino acids long. In germline, CDR1 is SNHLY, CDR2 FYNNEI. The V gene lost 6 bases and the J gene lost 0 bases, with 6 bases spanning the gap. The CDR3: CASSGDSNQPQHF. In DNA, the CDR3 is TGTGCCAGCAGCGGAGATAGCAATCAGCCCCAGCATTTT.

This clone was detected only once. The chain recombines TRBV4-2 with TRBJ2-5, with a tentative D call TRBD2 (5 bases). The J call may be faulty, since TRBJ2-7 better matches the DNA end. The CDR3 spans 15 residues. CDR1 is LGHNA and CDR2 is YNFKEQ in the germline V gene. The CDR3 here is CASSQELSDSYEQYF. For the CDR3, the DNA is TGTGCCAGCAGCCAAGAGCTTAGCGACTCCTACGAGCAGTACTTC.

The gene calls are TRBV6-1 and TRBJ1-1; D is ambiguous. The germline V and J ends were trimmed by 4 bases and 5 bases, with 23 bases remaining between them. Germline V gene lookup returns CDR1 MNHNS and CDR2 SASEGT. The CDR3 loop spans 17 amino acids. Written as DNA, the CDR3 is TGTGCCAGCAGTGGGACCCCCGGGATGAGGCTTAAAACTGAAGCTTTCTTT. This encodes CASSGTPGMRLKTEAFF.

V gene TRBV4-2 combines with J gene TRBJ2-2; weak D call: TRBD2 (6 bases). The V end lost 1 base, the J end lost 1 base, and 10 bases lay between the germline ends. The V gene's germline CDR1 is LGHNA and CDR2 YNFKEQ. The CDR3 loop spans 16 amino acids. The CDR3: CASSQGLARNTGELFF. CDR3 nucleotide sequence: TGTGCCAGCAGCCAAGGGCTAGCGCGGAACACCGGGGAGCTGTTTTTT.

The chain carries TRBV18 and TRBJ2-1; unclear D gene. Germline CDR1 and CDR2: KGHSH and LQKENI. Trimming took 4 bases from V and 1 from J, leaving 14 bases between them. CDR3 length: 16 residues. The CDR3 region has the DNA TGTGCCAGCTCACAATATCTAGTTGAGTCCTACAATGAGCAGTTCTTC. Translating gives CASSQYLVESYNEQFF.

This clone was seen a few times. The V and J genes are TRBV5-1 and TRBJ2-3; D is ambiguous. There are 14 residues in the CDR3. CDR1 and CDR2 (germline): SGHRS, YFSETQ. The V gene lost 3 bases and the J gene lost 11 bases, with 19 bases spanning the gap. The CDR3 region has the DNA TGCGCCAGCAGCTCCCAAGTCGCTACGAGTCGGCAGTATTTT. Its protein is CASSSQVATSRQYF.

This clone was recorded a few times. No DNA is shown, since the ends of the CDR3 on it are uncertain; the CDR3 is the one TCRdb lists. J is TRBJ1-1 and V is TRBV27. The CDR3 length equals 13 residues, ends included. Germline V CDR1 and CDR2: MNHEY, SMNVEV (reference sequence). The chain's CDR3 is CASSLERDTEAFF.